This is a list of T cell receptor beta chains from one sample in a study of blood T cell repertoires in COVID-19. Here immunoSEQ multiplex PCR was the method, and the copy in TCRdb shows in-frame clones only, minus some. The table shows about 300,000 clones, with about nine tenths occurring only once. The material sequenced was PBMCs or T cells enriched from blood (not recorded which). The receptors derive from a woman aged 18-29 years who had recovered from COVID-19. Each CDR3 is given with its conserved first and last residue. The D gene is left open where the match is weak. A clone size is listed for some rows: how often the clone was seen (once, few, many), or a class if it is expanded.

D gene: TRBD1; clone size: NA; J gene: TRBJ1-5; V gene: TRBV5-1; CDR3 protein: CASSLTGFQPQHF; CDR3 DNA: TGCGCCAGCAGCCTGACAGGGTTTCAGCCCCAGCATTTT
D gene: NA; clone size: few; J gene: TRBJ2-4; V gene: TRBV30; CDR3 protein: CAWSPKQDIKNIQYF; CDR3 DNA: TGTGCCTGGAGTCCCAAACAGGATATCAAAAACATTCAGTACTTC
D gene: TRBD1; clone size: NA; J gene: TRBJ1-4; V gene: TRBV7-7; CDR3 protein: CASSSRRTGDFEKLFF; CDR3 DNA: TGTGCCAGCAGCTCCAGACGGACAGGGGACTTTGAAAAACTGTTTTTT
D gene: NA; clone size: few; J gene: TRBJ2-7; V gene: TRBV25-1; CDR3 protein: CASSDDGAYEQYF; CDR3 DNA: TGTGCCAGCAGTGACGACGGAGCCTACGAGCAGTACTTC
D gene: NA; clone size: NA; J gene: TRBJ2-3; V gene: TRBV19; CDR3 protein: CASSKPDRDTQYF; CDR3 DNA: TGTGCCAGTAGTAAGCCCGACAGAGATACGCAGTATTTT
D gene: NA; clone size: NA; J gene: TRBJ2-7; V gene: TRBV13; CDR3 protein: CASSRDRFTYEQYF; CDR3 DNA: TGTGCCAGCAGTAGAGACAGATTTACCTACGAGCAGTACTTC
D gene: TRBD1; clone size: NA; J gene: TRBJ1-2; V gene: TRBV6-5; CDR3 protein: CASSIQGPPYGYTF; CDR3 DNA: TGTGCCAGCAGTATACAGGGGCCTCCTTATGGCTACACCTTC
D gene: TRBD1; clone size: NA; J gene: TRBJ1-5; V gene: TRBV9; CDR3 protein: CASSQTGGGQPQHF; CDR3 DNA: TGTGCCAGCAGTCAAACAGGGGGTGGTCAGCCCCAGCATTTT
D gene: TRBD1; clone size: NA; J gene: TRBJ1-2; V gene: TRBV4-1; CDR3 protein: CASSQDPDRGLRSYGYTF; CDR3 DNA: TGCGCCAGCAGCCAAGATCCCGACAGGGGGCTGCGTTCCTATGGCTACACCTTC
D gene: NA; clone size: NA; J gene: TRBJ1-2; V gene: TRBV7-9; CDR3 protein: CASSFGGARGYGYTF; CDR3 DNA: TGTGCCAGCAGCTTTGGGGGGGCTCGGGGCTATGGCTACACCTTC
D gene: TRBD1; clone size: NA; J gene: TRBJ2-7; V gene: TRBV11-2; CDR3 protein: CASSLVQGAFHEQYF; CDR3 DNA: TGTGCCAGCAGCTTAGTGCAGGGGGCTTTCCACGAGCAGTACTTC
D gene: TRBD1; clone size: NA; J gene: TRBJ2-2; V gene: TRBV4-2; CDR3 protein: CASSQVKGATGELFF; CDR3 DNA: TGTGCCAGCAGCCAAGTTAAGGGGGCGACCGGGGAGCTGTTTTTT
D gene: TRBD1; clone size: NA; J gene: TRBJ1-5; V gene: TRBV20-1; CDR3 protein: CSGSTGGSNQPQHF; CDR3 DNA: TGCAGTGGTAGTACAGGGGGCTCTAATCAGCCCCAGCATTTT
D gene: TRBD1; clone size: NA; J gene: TRBJ2-2; V gene: TRBV24-1; CDR3 protein: CATSRTGESGELFF; CDR3 DNA: TGTGCCACCAGTCGGACAGGGGAGTCCGGGGAGCTGTTTTTT
D gene: TRBD2; clone size: NA; J gene: TRBJ2-3; V gene: TRBV7-9; CDR3 protein: CASSPPGLATDTQYF; CDR3 DNA: TGTGCCAGCAGCCCCCCGGGACTAGCGACAGATACGCAGTATTTT
D gene: NA; clone size: once; J gene: TRBJ2-5; V gene: TRBV21-1; CDR3 protein: CASNTGTTKETQYF; CDR3 DNA: TGTGCCAGCAACACCGGGACAACGAAAGAGACCCAGTACTTC
D gene: NA; clone size: NA; J gene: TRBJ1-1; V gene: TRBV6-5; CDR3 protein: CASSYGVGSPTEAFF; CDR3 DNA: TGTGCCAGCAGTTACGGGGTAGGGAGCCCCACTGAAGCTTTCTTT
D gene: NA; clone size: NA; J gene: TRBJ1-1; V gene: TRBV12-5; CDR3 protein: CASGLGGTNTEAFF; CDR3 DNA: TGTGCTAGTGGTTTAGGGGGAACGAACACTGAAGCTTTCTTT
D gene: TRBD1; clone size: NA; J gene: TRBJ2-1; V gene: TRBV6-5; CDR3 protein: CASRSRDRPYNEQFF; CDR3 DNA: TGTGCCAGCAGGAGCCGGGACAGGCCTTACAATGAGCAGTTCTTC
D gene: TRBD1; clone size: NA; J gene: TRBJ1-5; V gene: TRBV6-5; CDR3 protein: CASSSDRGSNQPQHF; CDR3 DNA: TGTGCCAGCAGTTCAGACAGGGGAAGCAATCAGCCCCAGCATTTT
D gene: NA; clone size: NA; J gene: TRBJ2-1; V gene: TRBV18; CDR3 protein: CARVRDRGAGGMYNEQFF; CDR3 DNA: TGTGCCAGGGTCCGGGACAGGGGCGCGGGAGGGATGTACAATGAGCAGTTCTTC
D gene: NA; clone size: NA; J gene: TRBJ2-7; V gene: TRBV5-4; CDR3 protein: CASSLDLGSGQYF; CDR3 DNA: TGTGCCAGCAGCTTGGATCTGGGAAGCGGGCAGTACTTC
D gene: NA; clone size: NA; J gene: TRBJ1-3; V gene: TRBV4-1; CDR3 protein: CASSQESAVGNTIYF; CDR3 DNA: TGCGCCAGCAGCCAAGAGTCGGCGGTTGGGAACACCATATATTTT
D gene: TRBD1; clone size: many; J gene: TRBJ2-2; V gene: TRBV28; CDR3 protein: CASSLGTGPYTGELFF; CDR3 DNA: TGTGCCAGCAGTTTAGGGACAGGACCCTACACCGGGGAGCTGTTTTTT
D gene: TRBD2; clone size: NA; J gene: TRBJ2-1; V gene: TRBV5-6; CDR3 protein: CASSLSREWFF; CDR3 DNA: TGTGCCAGCAGCTTGTCGCGGGAGTGGTTCTTC
D gene: NA; clone size: NA; J gene: TRBJ1-2; V gene: TRBV14; CDR3 protein: CASSQDHPPGHTYGYTF; CDR3 DNA: TGTGCCAGCAGCCAAGATCACCCCCCGGGACACACCTATGGCTACACCTTC
D gene: TRBD2; clone size: NA; J gene: TRBJ2-6; V gene: TRBV13; CDR3 protein: CASRRRLAPSGANVLTF; CDR3 DNA: TGTGCCAGCAGACGTCGACTAGCGCCGTCTGGGGCCAACGTCCTGACTTTC
D gene: NA; clone size: NA; J gene: TRBJ1-4; V gene: TRBV5-1; CDR3 protein: CASSLPGMNEKLFF; CDR3 DNA: TGCGCCAGCAGCTTGCCGGGGATGAATGAAAAACTGTTTTTT
D gene: TRBD1; clone size: NA; J gene: TRBJ1-5; V gene: TRBV7-9; CDR3 protein: CASSSGGADQPQHF; CDR3 DNA: TGTGCCAGCAGCTCAGGGGGTGCGGATCAGCCCCAGCATTTT
D gene: NA; clone size: NA; J gene: TRBJ2-7; V gene: TRBV30; CDR3 protein: CAWSGAYEQYF; CDR3 DNA: TGTGCCTGGAGCGGAGCCTACGAGCAGTACTTC
D gene: NA; clone size: NA; J gene: TRBJ1-1; V gene: TRBV4-1; CDR3 protein: CASSQDLLSEAFF; CDR3 DNA: TGCGCCAGCAGCCAAGACCTATTGTCTGAAGCTTTCTTT
D gene: TRBD1; clone size: NA; J gene: TRBJ2-1; V gene: TRBV3-1/TRBV3-2; CDR3 protein: CASSWGQNPYNEQFF; CDR3 DNA: TGTGCCAGCAGCTGGGGACAGAATCCCTACAATGAGCAGTTCTTC
D gene: NA; clone size: NA; J gene: TRBJ1-3; V gene: TRBV5-1; CDR3 protein: CASSFGGLSGNTIYF; CDR3 DNA: TGCGCCAGCAGCTTCGGGGGGCTATCTGGAAACACCATATATTTT
D gene: NA; clone size: NA; J gene: TRBJ1-1; V gene: TRBV13; CDR3 protein: CASSFRENTEAFF; CDR3 DNA: TGTGCCAGCAGCTTCCGAGAGAACACTGAAGCTTTCTTT
D gene: NA; clone size: NA; J gene: TRBJ1-3; V gene: TRBV5-4; CDR3 protein: CASSSGPPVAGNTIYF; CDR3 DNA: TGTGCCAGCAGCAGCGGACCGCCTGTCGCTGGAAACACCATATATTTT
D gene: NA; clone size: NA; J gene: TRBJ2-7; V gene: TRBV19; CDR3 protein: CASSSTGYEQYF; CDR3 DNA: TGTGCCAGTAGCTCGACAGGCTACGAGCAGTACTTC
D gene: NA; clone size: NA; J gene: TRBJ1-4; V gene: TRBV28; CDR3 protein: CASSLVGASTNEKLFF; CDR3 DNA: TGTGCCAGCAGTTTAGTGGGGGCATCGACTAATGAAAAACTGTTTTTT
D gene: NA; clone size: NA; J gene: TRBJ1-1; V gene: TRBV30; CDR3 protein: CAWSRGQAMNTEAFF; CDR3 DNA: TGTGCCTGGAGTCGGGGTCAGGCCATGAACACTGAAGCTTTCTTT
D gene: NA; clone size: NA; J gene: TRBJ1-1; V gene: TRBV29-1; CDR3 protein: CSVGEQGTEAFF; CDR3 DNA: TGCAGCGTTGGTGAACAGGGCACTGAAGCTTTCTTT
D gene: NA; clone size: NA; J gene: TRBJ1-1; V gene: TRBV27; CDR3 protein: CASSLREGKTEAFF; CDR3 DNA: TGTGCCAGCAGTTTACGAGAGGGAAAGACTGAAGCTTTCTTT
D gene: TRBD1; clone size: NA; J gene: TRBJ1-1; V gene: TRBV18; CDR3 protein: CASSPFGQGSRYTEAFF; CDR3 DNA: TGTGCCAGCTCACCTTTTGGACAGGGGTCTAGGTACACTGAAGCTTTCTTT
D gene: TRBD1; clone size: once; J gene: TRBJ1-1; V gene: TRBV4-1; CDR3 protein: CASSATGRFAEAFF; CDR3 DNA: TGCGCCAGCAGCGCGACAGGGAGGTTTGCTGAAGCTTTCTTT
D gene: NA; clone size: few; J gene: TRBJ1-2; V gene: TRBV9; CDR3 protein: CASSETPSNYGYTF; CDR3 DNA: TGTGCCAGCAGTGAAACTCCAAGTAACTATGGCTACACCTTC
D gene: NA; clone size: NA; J gene: TRBJ1-1; V gene: TRBV5-4; CDR3 protein: CASSNADRNTEAFF; CDR3 DNA: TGTGCCAGCAGCAACGCAGACAGAAACACTGAAGCTTTCTTT
D gene: NA; clone size: NA; J gene: TRBJ1-5; V gene: TRBV18; CDR3 protein: CASSPGSNQPQHF; CDR3 DNA: TGTGCCAGTTCTCCGGGTAGCAATCAGCCCCAGCATTTT
D gene: NA; clone size: NA; J gene: TRBJ1-5; V gene: TRBV7-2; CDR3 protein: CASSLDSYSNQPQHF; CDR3 DNA: TGTGCCAGCAGCTTAGACAGCTATAGCAATCAGCCCCAGCATTTT
D gene: NA; clone size: NA; J gene: TRBJ1-1; V gene: TRBV7-9; CDR3 protein: CASSFVVGGTEAFF; CDR3 DNA: TGTGCCAGCAGCTTTGTGGTCGGGGGCACTGAAGCTTTCTTT
D gene: NA; clone size: NA; J gene: TRBJ1-2; V gene: TRBV19; CDR3 protein: CASTPTRGRYGYTF; CDR3 DNA: TGTGCCAGTACCCCAACACGGGGTAGGTATGGCTACACCTTC
D gene: TRBD1; clone size: NA; J gene: TRBJ2-5; V gene: TRBV19; CDR3 protein: CASTNDRGGEETQYF; CDR3 DNA: TGTGCCAGTACTAATGACAGGGGGGGAGAGGAGACCCAGTACTTC
D gene: TRBD1; clone size: NA; J gene: TRBJ1-2; V gene: TRBV2; CDR3 protein: CASKLDGQGNYGYTF; CDR3 DNA: TGTGCCAGCAAATTAGACGGACAGGGTAACTATGGCTACACCTTC
D gene: NA; clone size: once; J gene: TRBJ2-7; V gene: TRBV10-2; CDR3 protein: CASSVRDIDSYEQYF; CDR3 DNA: TGCGCCAGCAGTGTCCGGGACATCGACTCCTACGAGCAGTACTTC